This entry describes one T cell receptor (beta chain). This specimen comes from a study of blood T cell repertoires in COVID-19. Study-wide context: PBMCs, B-cell-depleted T cells, or T cells were the source of the cDNA or gDNA that made up the material.

CDR3 size: 15 residues. Trimming shortened V by 0 bases and J by 3 bases, and 11 bases separated the two germline ends. Germline CDR1 reads MNHNS; CDR2 reads SASEGT. The assay was immunoSEQ multiplex PCR, and TCRdb's table has in-frame clones only and misses some. Among 75,000 to 95,000 clones listed, about 87% were seen once. The sample taken for sequencing was peripheral blood. The V and J genes are TRBV6-1 and TRBJ1-2; D gene uncertain. The clonotype was recovered from a man aged 45 to 65 with active COVID-19. For the CDR3, the DNA is TGTGCCAGCAGTGAAGCAGCCCCCACGTACTATGGCTACACCTTC. Amino acids: CASSEAAPTYYGYTF.